The 2 T cell receptor beta chains below come from one sample, sequenced in a study of CD8+CD57+ T cells in acquired aplastic anemia. Patients included in sequencing had previously demonstrated CD8+CD57+ cell expansion by flow cytometry. The template used for profiling TCR beta VDJ and CDR3 was genomic DNA. TCRdb reprocessed the reads via MiXCR and lists one record per CDR3 protein. The repertoire includes about 160,000 distinct CDR3 sequences, 70% to 75% of them detected once, and 40% to 60% sits in the top ten. Sequencing was performed on sorted CD4+, CD8+, or CD8+CD57+ T cells (not recorded which) from PBMCs. The source of these receptors is a human donor with aplastic anemia.

V is TRBV2 and J is TRBJ2-2, with TRBD1 as a possible D gene (5 bases). Germline CDR1 and CDR2: SNHLY and FYNNEI. Trimming cost V 6 bases and J 0 bases, with 11 bases left between them. The CDR3 covers 15 residues. CDR3 sequence reads: CASSYRFPNTGELFF. CDR3 nucleotides: TGTGCCAGCAGCTACAGGTTCCCGAACACCGGGGAGCTGTTTTTT. The whole variable domain, filled in from reference TRBV2 and TRBJ2-2, reads EPEVTQTPSHQVTQMGQEVILRCVPISNHLYFYWYRQILGQKVEFLVSFYNNEISEKSEIFDDQFSVERPDGSNFTLKIRSTKLEDSAMYFCASSYRFPNTGELFFGEGSRLTVL.

The rearrangement joins TRBV19 to TRBJ2-5; 10 bases agree with TRBD1. The germline V gene has CDR1 LNHDA and CDR2 SQIVND (reference sequence). Trimming removed 5 bases from V and 0 bases from J; junction bases left unmatched: 3. The CDR3 spans 15 residues. The CDR3 protein is CASSQGTGDQETQYF. DNA for the CDR3: TGTGCCAGTAGTCAGGGGACAGGGGACCAAGAGACCCAGTACTTC.